The T cell receptor (beta chain) described here comes from a study of blood T cell repertoires in COVID-19. Trimming removed 3 bases from V and 2 bases from J; junction bases left unmatched: 3. This CDR3 contains 15 residues. Germline CDR1 and CDR2: SGDLS and YYNGEE. The authors' processing: Reference gene primer amplification yielded estimated nucleated cell counts. Only in-frame clones appear in the TCRdb table, and some are missing; sequencing was by immunoSEQ multiplex PCR. V, J and clone size were drawn from that table, and D and trimming were deduced from the DNA. The table records about 270,000 clones, around 90% of them present only once.

The sequence came from a young woman with acute COVID-19. The gene calls are TRBV9 and TRBJ2-3; TRBD2 matches at 10 bases. Sequencing was performed on PBMCs or T cells enriched from blood (not recorded which). In nucleotides, the CDR3 is TGTGCCAGCAGCGAAGCGGGAGGGCACACAGATACGCAGTATTTT. Translation: CASSEAGGHTDTQYF. Using reference TRBV9 and TRBJ2-3 for the parts outside the CDR3, the full variable domain is DSGVTQTPKHLITATGQRVTLRCSPRSGDLSVYWYQQSLDQGLQFLIQYYNGEERAKGNILERFSAQQFPDLHSELNLSSLELGDSALYFCASSEAGGHTDTQYFGPGTRLTVL.